Listed below are T cell receptor beta chains from one sample, sequenced in a study of cytomegalovirus exposure and HLA in healthy donors. The table came from immunoSEQ multiplex PCR; TCRdb's copy has only in-frame clones and leaves some out. The sample includes some 140,000 clones, about 74% of them seen just once. The sequenced sample was PBMCs. The receptors were gathered from a woman in her sixties in good health and CMV-seronegative. CDR3s include the opening cysteine and the closing phenylalanine or tryptophan. A D gene is named only where the DNA matches it firmly. Clone size is shown for a subset of rows, as once, few, many or a class of expanded clone.

D gene	CDR3 length	V gene	J gene	clone size	CDR3 DNA	CDR3 protein
-	15	TRBV6-1	TRBJ2-1	-	TGTGCCAGCAGTGAAGCAGGGTATACAGGCGATGAGCAGTTCTTC	CASSEAGYTGDEQFF
TRBD2	16	TRBV18	TRBJ2-5	-	TGTGCCAGCTCATCACAGGCTAGCGGGGGCCAAGAGACCCAGTACTTC	CASSSQASGGQETQYF
-	16	TRBV6-6	TRBJ1-2	-	TGTGCCAGCACCCCGTTGACTGGGCGGGGGAACTATGGCTACACCTTC	CASTPLTGRGNYGYTF
TRBD1	17	TRBV28	TRBJ1-2	-	TGTGCCAGCAGTTTACCCCCAGGACAGGCTGGGGCTTTCAGCTACACCTTC	CASSLPPGQAGAFSYTF
-	14	TRBV15	TRBJ1-2	few	TGTGCCACCAGCAGAGATGCGGGGACCCAAGGCTACACCTTC	CATSRDAGTQGYTF
-	15	TRBV18	TRBJ1-4	few	TGTGCCAGCTCACCAACCCAATCAGTCAATGAAAAACTGTTTTTT	CASSPTQSVNEKLFF
-	16	TRBV11-2	TRBJ2-2	-	TGTGCCAGCAGCAGTCGCGTCCCTAAAACGTCCGGGGAGCTGTTTTTT	CASSSRVPKTSGELFF
TRBD1	15	TRBV18	TRBJ2-7	-	TGTGCCAGCTCACCACCGGGGACAGGCTCCTACGAGCAGTACTTC	CASSPPGTGSYEQYF
-	13	TRBV7-2	TRBJ1-1	few	TGTGCCAGCAGCTTATCACAGGGTACTGAAGCTTTCTTT	CASSLSQGTEAFF
-	13	TRBV18	TRBJ2-7	-	TGTGCCAGCTCACCGGATCAGGGAGGCGAGCAGTACTTC	CASSPDQGGEQYF
-	18	TRBV9	TRBJ2-1	few	TGTGCCAGCAGCGTAGTACCCCAGGGCCTTAGTACTTACAATGAGCAGTTCTTC	CASSVVPQGLSTYNEQFF
TRBD1	15	TRBV11-2	TRBJ1-5	-	TGTGCCAGCAGTTCCTCCGGGACAGGGAATCAGCCCCAGCATTTT	CASSSSGTGNQPQHF
TRBD1	13	TRBV30	TRBJ2-7	-	TGTGCCTGGAAACGGACAGGGTCTGAACAGCAGTACTTC	CAWKRTGSEQQYF
-	15	TRBV27	TRBJ1-1	-	TGTGCCAGCGCTCCGGAGGGGCGAAAGAGGACTGAAGCTTTCTTT	CASAPEGRKRTEAFF